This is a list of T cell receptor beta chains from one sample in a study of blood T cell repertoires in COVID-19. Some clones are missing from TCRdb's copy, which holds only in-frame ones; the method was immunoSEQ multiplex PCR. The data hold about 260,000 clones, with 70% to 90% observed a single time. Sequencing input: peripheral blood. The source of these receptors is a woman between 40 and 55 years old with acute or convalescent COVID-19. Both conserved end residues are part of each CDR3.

CASSRQELNTEAFF	TRBV2	TRBJ1-1
CASSLGASSTDTQYF	TRBV7-2	TRBJ2-3
CSATVNTEAFF	TRBV20-1	TRBJ1-1
CASMDRNEAFF	TRBV27	TRBJ1-1
CASSEPPQIRGKIEDTQYF	TRBV6-1	TRBJ2-3
CASSAQQGAAEAFF	TRBV7-9	TRBJ1-1
CASSYSGNSNQPQHF	TRBV6-5	TRBJ1-5
CASSPADGGYTEAFF	TRBV18	TRBJ1-1
CASSVGAESNQPQHF	TRBV2	TRBJ1-5
CASSGGTFTGELFF	TRBV5-1	TRBJ2-2
CASSGQGAQMGSSTGELFF	TRBV18	TRBJ2-2
CAISRLGSGGPYSYNEQFF	TRBV10-3	TRBJ2-1
CASSGDPSGSSDTQYF	TRBV9	TRBJ2-3
CASSVEGGRNYGYTF	TRBV2	TRBJ1-2
CASSSYGRTSGNTDTQYF	TRBV5-6	TRBJ2-3
CASTDRTGGGSPLHF	TRBV5-1	TRBJ1-6
CASSLGTGIGYTF	TRBV7-6	TRBJ1-2
CASSPQTGELFF	TRBV7-3	TRBJ2-2
CASSLVPGNNEAFF	TRBV5-8	TRBJ1-1
CASVLAPGNTGELFF	TRBV10-2	TRBJ2-2
CASSEGAGYGYTF	TRBV2	TRBJ1-2
CASRNRGLIYGYTF	TRBV6-5	TRBJ1-2
CASTAETGELFF	TRBV13	TRBJ2-2
CASSLQSGGRAFF	TRBV7-3	TRBJ1-1
CASSTADYTTQYF	TRBV5-1	TRBJ2-3
CASIQGGENTEAFF	TRBV6-5	TRBJ1-1
CASSGQPQETQYF	TRBV18	TRBJ2-5
CASSQGPLRETQYF	TRBV4-1	TRBJ2-5
CASSFQGNYGYTF	TRBV5-4	TRBJ1-2
CASSYRGWTDTQYF	TRBV10-1	TRBJ2-3
CASSGSGGATKNIQYF	TRBV9	TRBJ2-4
CASSPAAIANYGYTF	TRBV7-3	TRBJ1-2
CASSIREGQPQHF	TRBV6-5	TRBJ1-5
CASSQGAPGAQYF	TRBV3-1/TRBV3-2	TRBJ2-5
CASRSRGAGSGNTIYF	TRBV28	TRBJ1-3
CASSLRTGDGANVLTF	TRBV4-1	TRBJ2-6
CASSSGQGVTEAFF	TRBV18	TRBJ1-1
CASSPRGHGNIQYF	TRBV19	TRBJ2-4
CASSLASQTTNTGELFF	TRBV5-1	TRBJ2-2
CASAEVRSILSVGYTF	TRBV28	TRBJ1-2
CASGGAFVTQYF	TRBV11-2	TRBJ2-5